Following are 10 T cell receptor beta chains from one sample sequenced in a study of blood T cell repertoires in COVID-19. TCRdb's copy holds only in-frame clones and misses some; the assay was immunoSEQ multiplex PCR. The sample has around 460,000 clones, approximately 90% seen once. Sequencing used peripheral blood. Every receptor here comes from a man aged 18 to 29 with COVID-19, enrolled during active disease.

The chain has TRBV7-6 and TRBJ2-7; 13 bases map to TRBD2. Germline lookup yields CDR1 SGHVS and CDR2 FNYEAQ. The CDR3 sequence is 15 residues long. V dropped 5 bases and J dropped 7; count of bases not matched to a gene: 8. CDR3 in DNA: TGTGCCAGCAGCCAGCGGACTAGCGGGAGAGATGAGCAGTACTTC. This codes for CASSQRTSGRDEQYF. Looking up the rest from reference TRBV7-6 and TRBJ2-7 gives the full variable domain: GAGVSQSPRYKVTKRGQDVALRCDPISGHVSLYWYRQALGQGPEFLTYFNYEAQQDKSGLPNDRFSAERPEGSISTLTIQRTEQRDSAMYRCASSQRTSGRDEQYFGPGTRLTVT.

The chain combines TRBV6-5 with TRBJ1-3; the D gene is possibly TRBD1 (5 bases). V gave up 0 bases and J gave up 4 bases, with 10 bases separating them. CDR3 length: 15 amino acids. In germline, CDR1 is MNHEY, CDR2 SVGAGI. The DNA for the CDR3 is TGTGCCAGCAGTTACTCGGCCTCAGGGGGAAACACCATATATTTT. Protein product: CASSYSASGGNTIYF.

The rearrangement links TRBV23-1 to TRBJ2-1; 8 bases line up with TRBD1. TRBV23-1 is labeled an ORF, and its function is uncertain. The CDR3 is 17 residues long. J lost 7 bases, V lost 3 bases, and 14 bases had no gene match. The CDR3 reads CASSHLLPGQDLNEQFF. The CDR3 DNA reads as TGCGCCAGCAGTCACCTCCTTCCGGGACAGGATTTAAATGAGCAGTTCTTC.

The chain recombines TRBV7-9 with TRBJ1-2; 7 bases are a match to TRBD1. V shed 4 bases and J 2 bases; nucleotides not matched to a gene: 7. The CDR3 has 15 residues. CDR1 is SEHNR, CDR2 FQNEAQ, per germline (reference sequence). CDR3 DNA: TGTGCCAGCAGCTCCCCGGACAGGCCCAACTATGGCTACACCTTC. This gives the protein CASSSPDRPNYGYTF.

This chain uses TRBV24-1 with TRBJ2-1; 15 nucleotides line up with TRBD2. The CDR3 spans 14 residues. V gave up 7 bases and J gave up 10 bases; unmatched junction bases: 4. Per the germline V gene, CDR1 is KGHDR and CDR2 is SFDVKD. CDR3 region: CATSLGLAGGEQFF. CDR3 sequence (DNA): TGTGCCACCAGCCTGGGACTAGCGGGAGGCGAGCAGTTCTTC.

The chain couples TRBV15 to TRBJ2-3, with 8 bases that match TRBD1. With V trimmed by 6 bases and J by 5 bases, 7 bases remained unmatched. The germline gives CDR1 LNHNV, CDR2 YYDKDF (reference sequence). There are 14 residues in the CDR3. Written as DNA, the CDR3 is TGTGCCACCAGTCGCGACAGGGGTCTAGATACGCAGTATTTT. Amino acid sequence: CATSRDRGLDTQYF.

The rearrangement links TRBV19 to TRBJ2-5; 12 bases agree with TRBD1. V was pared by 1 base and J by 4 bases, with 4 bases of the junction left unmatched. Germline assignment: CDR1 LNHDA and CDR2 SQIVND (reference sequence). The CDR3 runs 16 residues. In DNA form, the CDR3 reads TGTGCCAGTAGTATAGGTGGGACAGGGGGCCCAGAGACCCAGTACTTC. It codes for CASSIGGTGGPETQYF.

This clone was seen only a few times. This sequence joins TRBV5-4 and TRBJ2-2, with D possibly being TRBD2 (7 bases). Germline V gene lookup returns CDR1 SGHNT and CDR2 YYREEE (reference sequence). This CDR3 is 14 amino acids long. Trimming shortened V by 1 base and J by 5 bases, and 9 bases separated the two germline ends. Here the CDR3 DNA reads TGTGCCAGCAGCTTGAAGGGGGGGACCGGGGAGCTGTTTTTT. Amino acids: CASSLKGGTGELFF.

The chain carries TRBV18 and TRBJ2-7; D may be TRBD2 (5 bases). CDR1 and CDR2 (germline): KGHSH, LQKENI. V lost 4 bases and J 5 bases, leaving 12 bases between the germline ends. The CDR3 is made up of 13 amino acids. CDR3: CASSLNALDEQYF. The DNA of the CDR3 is TGTGCCAGCTCACTAAACGCACTAGACGAGCAGTACTTC.

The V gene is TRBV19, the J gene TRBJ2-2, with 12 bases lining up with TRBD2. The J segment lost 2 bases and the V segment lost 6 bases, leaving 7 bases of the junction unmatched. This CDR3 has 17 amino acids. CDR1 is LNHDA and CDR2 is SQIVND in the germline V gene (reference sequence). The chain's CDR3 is CASRPGLAGLNTGELFF. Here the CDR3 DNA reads TGTGCCAGTAGACCGGGACTAGCGGGCCTAAACACCGGGGAGCTGTTTTTT.